Listed below are T cell receptor delta chains from one sample, sequenced in a study of gamma-delta T cells after stem cell transplantation. TCRdb used CATT to re-call clones from the RT-PCR reads. The sample lists approximately 2,400 delta-chain clones; 20% to 25% were seen once. The sample taken for sequencing was gamma-delta T cells. All receptors come from a human donor. It is not recorded whose cells these are; they may come from a transplant donor. The CDR3 runs from the conserved cysteine through the conserved F or W. A D gene is named only where the DNA matches it firmly. For some rows the clone size is stated as once, few or many, or as a class when expanded; others skip it.

few	TRDJ1	TRDD3	TRDV2	TGTGCCTGTGATCTTTTAACTGGGGGATACGCCACCGATAAACTCATCTTT	CACDLLTGGYATDKLIF
medium-sized	TRDJ3	TRDD3	TRDV2	TGTGCCTGTGACACCGCTGGGGGAATCTCCTGGGACACCCGACAGATGTTTTTC	CACDTAGGISWDTRQMFF
medium-sized	TRDJ3	TRDD3	TRDV2	TGTGCCTGTGACAAGATAACGGGGGATAGCAGGTCCTGGGACACCCGACAGATGTTTTTC	CACDKITGDSRSWDTRQMFF
medium-sized	TRDJ1	TRDD3	TRDV2	TGTGCCTGTTCCCCGGTACTGGGGGTCGACTCGTACACCGATAAACTCATCTTT	CACSPVLGVDSYTDKLIF
medium-sized	TRDJ1	-	TRDV2	TGTGCCTGTGATAGGTTGGGGATGTACACCGATAAACTCATCTTT	CACDRLGMYTDKLIF
few	TRDJ1	TRDD3	TRDV2	TGTGCCTGTGACGCCTTGGGGGATACCGATAAACTCATCTTT	CACDALGDTDKLIF
medium-sized	TRDJ1	TRDD3	TRDV2	TGTGCCTGTGACATACTGGGGGATTTCGATAAACTCATCTTT	CACDILGDFDKLIF
medium-sized	TRDJ1	TRDD3	TRDV2	TGTGCCTGTGACACCCTGGGGGATTCCGATAAACTCATCTTT	CACDTLGDSDKLIF
medium-sized	TRDJ1	TRDD3	TRDV2	TGTGCCTGTGACACCATGTACTGGGGGATACAGAGAGGGGAAGACACCGATAAACTCATCTTT	CACDTMYWGIQRGEDTDKLIF
medium-sized	TRDJ1	TRDD3	TRDV2	TGTGCCTGTGACACCGTGAATGGGGGATACGCGACTTTGGTCACCGATAAACTCATCTTT	CACDTVNGGYATLVTDKLIF
-	TRDJ3	-	TRDV2	TGTGCATGTGACACCGAGTTGGATGTGGATAACTTCTGGGACACCCGACAGATGTTTTTC	CACDTELDVDNFWDTRQMFF
medium-sized	TRDJ3	-	TRDV2	TGTGCCTGTGACTTACTCCTGGACAGCTCCTGGGACACCCGACAGATGTTTTTC	CACDLLLDSSWDTRQMFF
large	TRDJ1	TRDD3	TRDV2	TGTGCCTGTGACACAGTCTCTACTGGGGGATACGCAGTTAACACCGATAAACTCATCTTT	CACDTVSTGGYAVNTDKLIF
medium-sized	TRDJ3	-	TRDV2	TGTGCCTGTGACCCACTCGAGGGGGAGGTTCCCGGTCCCCCCTGGGACACCCGACAGATGTTTTTC	CACDPLEGEVPGPPWDTRQMFF
medium-sized	TRDJ1	TRDD3	TRDV2	TGTGCCTGTGTCCCACTGGGGGATTGGGGTCTCTCCGATAAACTCATCTTT	CACVPLGDWGLSDKLIF
medium-sized	TRDJ3	TRDD3	TRDV2	TGTGCCTGTGACACCGTTACGCTGGGGGTCAGCCTCGAGACCTGGGACACCCGACAGATGTTTTTC	CACDTVTLGVSLETWDTRQMFF
-	TRDJ1	TRDD3	TRDV2	TGTGCCTGTGACACGTTGAGTGGGGGACCGTACACCGATAAACTCATCTTT	CACDTLSGGPYTDKLIF
medium-sized	TRDJ1	-	TRDV2	TGTGCCTGTGTCCCAATTCCTAGCCCGGGGGGACCGGCCGCGTACACCGATAAACTCATCTTT	CACVPIPSPGGPAAYTDKLIF
medium-sized	TRDJ3	TRDD3	TRDV2	TGTGCCTGTGACACCGTCCTGGGGGATACGCTCTCCTGGGACACCCGACAGATGTTTTTC	CACDTVLGDTLSWDTRQMFF
medium-sized	TRDJ1	TRDD3	TRDV2	TGTGCCTGTGACGCCCTTACTGGGGGATACAGGACCGATAAACTCATCTTT	CACDALTGGYRTDKLIF
medium-sized	TRDJ1	TRDD3	TRDV2	TGTGCCTGTGACACCATACTGGGGGATACGCTCTCGACCGATAAACTCATCTTT	CACDTILGDTLSTDKLIF
few	TRDJ3	TRDD3	TRDV2	TGTGCCTGTGACCGTACTGGGGGATACCAATCCTGGGACACCCGACAGATGTTTTTC	CACDRTGGYQSWDTRQMFF
-	TRDJ1	TRDD3	TRDV2	TGTGCCTGTCTCCCACTGGGGGAGAACACCGATAAACTCATCTTT	CACLPLGENTDKLIF
medium-sized	TRDJ1	TRDD3	TRDV2	TGTGCCTGTGACCCCTTACGGCCCACTGGGGGATACGCGGACACCGATAAACTCATCTTT	CACDPLRPTGGYADTDKLIF
medium-sized	TRDJ1	TRDD3	TRDV1	TGTGCTCTTGGGGAAAGTGGACGGAGCGAGGCTACTACTGGGGGATATGTGTTGACCGATAAACTCATCTTT	CALGESGRSEATTGGYVLTDKLIF
-	TRDJ1	TRDD3	TRDV2	TGTGCCTGTGATCCCGCTTCCTTCAATAGTCCTGGGGGATCCAACACCGATAAACTCATCTTT	CACDPASFNSPGGSNTDKLIF
-	TRDJ3	TRDD3	TRDV2	TGTGCCTGTGACGTTCTGGGGGATAGTCGTGGCTCCTGGGACACCCGACAGATGTTTTTC	CACDVLGDSRGSWDTRQMFF
medium-sized	TRDJ1	TRDD3	TRDV2	TGTGCCTGTGACCCGCTAGACCAGGGGGATTTGGTACTCATCTTT	CACDPLDQGDLVLIF
medium-sized	TRDJ1	-	TRDV2	TGTGCCTGTGACACGGTCAGTGGGGATGCGACCGATAAACTCATCTTT	CACDTVSGDATDKLIF
medium-sized	TRDJ1	TRDD3	TRDV2	TGTGCCTGTGACCCGCTTCCCACCCATTTACTGGGGGATACGCCAACCGATAAACTCATCTTT	CACDPLPTHLLGDTPTDKLIF
medium-sized	TRDJ1	TRDD3	TRDV2	TGTGCCTGTGACGCAGTACTGGGGGACCCGTACACCGATAAACTCATCTTT	CACDAVLGDPYTDKLIF
few	TRDJ1	TRDD3	TRDV2	TGTGCCTGTGACCGACTGGGGGATACCGATAAACTCATCTTT	CACDRLGDTDKLIF
medium-sized	TRDJ1	TRDD3	TRDV2	TGTGCCTGTGATCTACTGGGGGATAACCCCGATAAACTCATCTTT	CACDLLGDNPDKLIF
medium-sized	TRDJ1	TRDD3	TRDV2	TGTGCCTGTGACAGCCTACGACTGGGGGATACGATACTCCCCGATAAACTCATCTTT	CACDSLRLGDTILPDKLIF
large	TRDJ1	TRDD3	TRDV2	TGTGCCTGTGACACCGTAGTGCTGGGGGATAACGATAAACTCATCTTT	CACDTVVLGDNDKLIF
few	TRDJ1	TRDD3	TRDV2	TGTGCCTGTGACGACCTTGGGGGATACCGTACCGATAAACTCATCTTT	CACDDLGGYRTDKLIF
-	TRDJ1	-	TRDV2	TGTGCCTGTGACCCGTTGGGGAATACGAGTGATAAACTCATCTTT	CACDPLGNTSDKLIF
medium-sized	TRDJ1	TRDD3	TRDV3	TGTGCCTTTTTGGCCTTCCCACTACTGGGGGATACGCCGACCGATAAACTCATCTTT	CAFLAFPLLGDTPTDKLIF
medium-sized	TRDJ1	TRDD3	TRDV1	TGTGCTCTTGGGGAACTTCGAGGGAAGGGGGATACGGGTTCTGCCGATAAACTCATCTTT	CALGELRGKGDTGSADKLIF
-	TRDJ1	-	TRDV2	TGTGCCTGTGACAGTGTCCTCGGGATTGGTCATACCGATAAACGCATCTTT	CACDSVLGIGHTDKRIF
medium-sized	TRDJ1	-	TRDV2	TGTGCCTGTGATGACCTTGGGGACTTATCCACCGATAAACTCATCTTT	CACDDLGDLSTDKLIF
medium-sized	TRDJ1	TRDD3	TRDV2	TGTGCCTGTGACACACTGGGGGATACTCTGGTGGGTAAACTCATCTTT	CACDTLGDTLVGKLIF
medium-sized	TRDJ1	TRDD3	TRDV2	TGTGCCTGTGACACGGGTGCCTTACTGGGGGGCACGTACACCGATAAACTCATCTTT	CACDTGALLGGTYTDKLIF